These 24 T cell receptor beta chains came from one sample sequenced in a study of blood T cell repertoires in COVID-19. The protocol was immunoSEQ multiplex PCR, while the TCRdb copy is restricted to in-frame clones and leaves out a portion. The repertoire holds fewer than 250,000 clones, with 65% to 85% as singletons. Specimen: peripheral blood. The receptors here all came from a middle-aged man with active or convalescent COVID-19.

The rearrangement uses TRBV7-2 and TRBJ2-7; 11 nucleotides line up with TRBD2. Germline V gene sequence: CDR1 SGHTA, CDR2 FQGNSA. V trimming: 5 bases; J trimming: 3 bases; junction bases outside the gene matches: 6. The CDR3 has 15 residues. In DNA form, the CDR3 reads TGTGCCAGCAGCCTCACTAGCGGGAGATTCTACGAGCAGTACTTC. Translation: CASSLTSGRFYEQYF. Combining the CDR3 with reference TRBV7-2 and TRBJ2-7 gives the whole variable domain GAGVSQSPSNKVTEKGKDVELRCDPISGHTALYWYRQSLGQGLEFLIYFQGNSAPDKSGLPSDRFSAERTGGSVSTLTIQRTQQEDSAVYLCASSLTSGRFYEQYFGPGTRLTVT.

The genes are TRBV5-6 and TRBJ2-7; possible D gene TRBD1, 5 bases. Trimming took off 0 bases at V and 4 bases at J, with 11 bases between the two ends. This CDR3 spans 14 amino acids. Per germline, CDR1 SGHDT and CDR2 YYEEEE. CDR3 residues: CASSLDLAGYEQYF. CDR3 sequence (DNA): TGTGCCAGCAGCTTGGATTTGGCAGGGTACGAGCAGTACTTC.

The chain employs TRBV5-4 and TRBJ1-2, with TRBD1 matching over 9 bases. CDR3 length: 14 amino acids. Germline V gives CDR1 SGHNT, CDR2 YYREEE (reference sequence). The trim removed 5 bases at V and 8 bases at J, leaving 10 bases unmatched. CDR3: CASSSPGQGLGYTF. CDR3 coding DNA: TGTGCCAGCAGTTCACCGGGACAGGGTTTAGGCTACACCTTC.

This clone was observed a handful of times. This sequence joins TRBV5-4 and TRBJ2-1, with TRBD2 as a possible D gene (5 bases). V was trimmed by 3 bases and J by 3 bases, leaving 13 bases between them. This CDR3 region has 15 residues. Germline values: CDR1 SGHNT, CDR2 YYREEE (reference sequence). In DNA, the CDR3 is TGTGCCAGCAGCTCTAGTAGGGAGTACTACAATGAGCAGTTCTTC. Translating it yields CASSSSREYYNEQFF.

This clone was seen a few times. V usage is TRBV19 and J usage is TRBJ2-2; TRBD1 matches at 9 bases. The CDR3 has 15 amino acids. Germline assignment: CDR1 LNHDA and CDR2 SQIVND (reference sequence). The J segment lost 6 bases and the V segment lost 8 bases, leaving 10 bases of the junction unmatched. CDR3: CASRTGAMLPGELFF. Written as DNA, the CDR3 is TGTGCCAGTCGGACAGGGGCGATGCTGCCCGGGGAGCTGTTTTTT.

The CDR3 DNA reads as TGCGCCAGCAGCAGTACCCCGGGACAGAATTACAATGAGCAGTTCTTC. Protein: CASSSTPGQNYNEQFF. This chain joins TRBV5-1 and TRBJ2-1; 7 bases are a match to TRBD1. The V gene's germline CDR1 is SGHRS and CDR2 YFSETQ. The CDR3 is 16 residues long. V was clipped by 4 bases and J by 4 bases; unmatched bases: 11.

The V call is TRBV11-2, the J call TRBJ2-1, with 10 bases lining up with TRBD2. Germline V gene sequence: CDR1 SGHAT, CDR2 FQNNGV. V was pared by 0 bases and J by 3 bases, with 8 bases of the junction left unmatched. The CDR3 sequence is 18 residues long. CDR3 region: CASSLEPFPSGSYNEQFF. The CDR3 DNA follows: TGTGCCAGCAGCTTAGAACCTTTCCCTAGCGGGAGCTACAATGAGCAGTTCTTC.

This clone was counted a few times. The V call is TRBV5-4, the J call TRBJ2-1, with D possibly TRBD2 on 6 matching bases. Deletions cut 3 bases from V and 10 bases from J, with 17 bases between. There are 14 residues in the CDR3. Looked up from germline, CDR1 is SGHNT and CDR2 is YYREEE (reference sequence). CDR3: CASSSRDSQAEQFF. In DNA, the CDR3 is TGTGCCAGCAGCTCCCGGGACTCACAGGCGGAGCAGTTCTTC.

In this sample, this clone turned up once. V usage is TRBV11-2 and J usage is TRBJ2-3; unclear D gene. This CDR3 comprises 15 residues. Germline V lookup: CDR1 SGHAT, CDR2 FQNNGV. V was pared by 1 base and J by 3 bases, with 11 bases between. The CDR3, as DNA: TGTGCCAGCAGCTTAGGTCCGGGTACGACAGATACGCAGTATTTT. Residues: CASSLGPGTTDTQYF.

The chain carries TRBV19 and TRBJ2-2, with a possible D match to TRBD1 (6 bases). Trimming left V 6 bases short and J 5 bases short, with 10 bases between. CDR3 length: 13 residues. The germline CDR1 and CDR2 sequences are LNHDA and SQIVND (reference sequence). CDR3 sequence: CASRVRGTGELFF. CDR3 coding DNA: TGTGCCAGTAGGGTCAGGGGAACCGGGGAGCTGTTTTTT.

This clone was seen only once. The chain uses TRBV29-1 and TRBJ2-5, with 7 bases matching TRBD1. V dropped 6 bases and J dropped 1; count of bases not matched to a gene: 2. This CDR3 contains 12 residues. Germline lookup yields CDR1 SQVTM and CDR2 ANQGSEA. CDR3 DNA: TGCAGCGTCGGACAGGTCCAAGAGACCCAGTACTTC. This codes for CSVGQVQETQYF.

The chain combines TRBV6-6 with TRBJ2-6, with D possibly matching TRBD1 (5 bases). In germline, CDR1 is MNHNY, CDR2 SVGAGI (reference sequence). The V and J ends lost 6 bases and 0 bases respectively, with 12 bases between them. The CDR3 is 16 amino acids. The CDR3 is CASRSGQGSGANVLTF. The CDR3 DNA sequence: TGTGCCAGCAGGTCGGGCCAGGGCTCTGGGGCCAACGTCCTGACTTTC.

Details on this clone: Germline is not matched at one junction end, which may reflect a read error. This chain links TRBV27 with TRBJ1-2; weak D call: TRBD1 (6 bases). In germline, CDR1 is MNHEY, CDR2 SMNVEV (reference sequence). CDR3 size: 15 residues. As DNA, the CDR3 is TGTGCCAGCAGTATATCCTCCGGGACACTTTATGGCTACACCTTC. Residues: CASSISSGTLYGYTF.

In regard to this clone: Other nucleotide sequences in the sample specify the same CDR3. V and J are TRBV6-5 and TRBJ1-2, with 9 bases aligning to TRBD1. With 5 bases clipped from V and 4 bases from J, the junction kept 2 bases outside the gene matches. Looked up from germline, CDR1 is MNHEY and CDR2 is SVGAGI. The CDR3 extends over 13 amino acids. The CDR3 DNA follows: TGTGCCAGCAGTCGGGACAGGGCCTATGGCTACACCTTC. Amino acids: CASSRDRAYGYTF.

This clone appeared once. The CDR3 coding sequence is TGTGCCAGCTCACCAGGGGCAGTCTCCTACGAGCAGTACTTC. This encodes CASSPGAVSYEQYF. This chain links TRBV18 with TRBJ2-7; the D gene is possibly TRBD1 (5 bases). The V and J ends lost 2 bases and 0 bases respectively, with 8 bases between them. Germline CDR1 KGHSH, CDR2 LQKENI. This CDR3 has 14 residues.

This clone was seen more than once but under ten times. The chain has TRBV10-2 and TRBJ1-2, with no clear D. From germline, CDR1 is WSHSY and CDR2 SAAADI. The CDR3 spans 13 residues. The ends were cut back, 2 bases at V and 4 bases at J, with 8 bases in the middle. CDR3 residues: CASSETETYGYTF. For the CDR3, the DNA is TGCGCCAGCAGTGAGACAGAAACCTATGGCTACACCTTC.

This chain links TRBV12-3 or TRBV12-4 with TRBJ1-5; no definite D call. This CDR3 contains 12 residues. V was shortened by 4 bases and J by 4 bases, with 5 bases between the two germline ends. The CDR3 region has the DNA TGTGCCAGCAGTTCGGGAAATCAGCCCCAGCATTTT. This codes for CASSSGNQPQHF.

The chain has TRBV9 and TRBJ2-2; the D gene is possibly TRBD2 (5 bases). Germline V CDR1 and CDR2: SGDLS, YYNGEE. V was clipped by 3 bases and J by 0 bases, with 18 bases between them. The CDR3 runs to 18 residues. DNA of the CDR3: TGTGCCAGCAGCGGGGGAGCTTATGGCGGAGCGAACACCGGGGAGCTGTTTTTT. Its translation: CASSGGAYGGANTGELFF.

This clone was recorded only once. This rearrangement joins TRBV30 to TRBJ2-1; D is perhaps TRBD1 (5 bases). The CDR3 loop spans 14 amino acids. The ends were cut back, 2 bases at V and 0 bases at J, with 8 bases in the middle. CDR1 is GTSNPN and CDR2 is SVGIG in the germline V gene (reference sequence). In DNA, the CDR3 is TGTGCCTGGAGTCGCCAGGGCTCCTACAATGAGCAGTTCTTC. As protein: CAWSRQGSYNEQFF.

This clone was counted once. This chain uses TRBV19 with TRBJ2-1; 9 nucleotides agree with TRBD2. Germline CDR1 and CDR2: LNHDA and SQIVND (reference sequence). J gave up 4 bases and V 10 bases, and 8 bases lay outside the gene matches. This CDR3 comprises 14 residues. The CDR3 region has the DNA TGTGCCACCCAATCTCTAGCGGGATACAATGAGCAGTTCTTC. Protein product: CATQSLAGYNEQFF.

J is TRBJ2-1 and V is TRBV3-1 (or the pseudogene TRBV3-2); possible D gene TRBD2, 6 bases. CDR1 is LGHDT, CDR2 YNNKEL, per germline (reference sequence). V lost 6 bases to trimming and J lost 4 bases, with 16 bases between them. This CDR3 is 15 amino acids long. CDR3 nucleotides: TGTGCCAGCAGGCCCGGGGGAGCGGCGTACAATGAGCAGTTCTTC. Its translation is CASRPGGAAYNEQFF.

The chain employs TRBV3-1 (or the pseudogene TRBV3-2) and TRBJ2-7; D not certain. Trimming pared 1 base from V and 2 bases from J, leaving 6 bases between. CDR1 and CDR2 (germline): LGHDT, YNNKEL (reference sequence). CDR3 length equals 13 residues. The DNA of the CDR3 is TGTGCCAGCAGCCAAGGGCTCACCTACGAGCAGTACTTC. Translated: CASSQGLTYEQYF.

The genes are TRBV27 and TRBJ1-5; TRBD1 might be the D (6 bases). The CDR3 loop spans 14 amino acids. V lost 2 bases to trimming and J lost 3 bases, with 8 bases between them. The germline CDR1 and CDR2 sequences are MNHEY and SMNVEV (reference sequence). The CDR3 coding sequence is TGTGCCAGCAGTTTAGGGGGCTTCAATCAGCCCCAGCATTTT. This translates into CASSLGGFNQPQHF.

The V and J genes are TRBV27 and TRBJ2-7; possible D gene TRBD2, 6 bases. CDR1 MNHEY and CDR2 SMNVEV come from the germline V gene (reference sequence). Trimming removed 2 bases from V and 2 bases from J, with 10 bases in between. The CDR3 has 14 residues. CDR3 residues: CASSLLARAYEQYF. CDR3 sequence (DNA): TGTGCCAGCAGTTTACTAGCGAGAGCCTACGAGCAGTACTTC.